Sequencing of this T cell receptor beta chain was carried out in a study of cytomegalovirus exposure and HLA in healthy donors. Study results and caveats: Fewer N-insertions than the roughly 670-donor mean were reportedly shown by an Asian-associated ancestry cluster in a later analysis.

Comments on this clone: Its specificity is not known.

PCR involved 60 Vbeta and 13 Jbeta primers. Data came from immunoSEQ multiplex PCR; TCRdb stores just in-frame clones and leaves some out. This sample has some 180,000 clones; around 80% occur once, and the top ten carry about 2.3%. V shed 4 bases, J shed 3 bases, and the junction held 4 bases outside the gene matches. Germline lookup yields CDR1 SGHRS and CDR2 YFSETQ. This CDR3 is built from 14 residues. The chain combines TRBV5-1 with TRBJ2-3; 8 positions match TRBD1. The sequenced material came from PBMCs. The TCR originated in a male donor in good health and CMV-seronegative. The CDR3 coding sequence is TGCGCCAGCAGCGTCGACAGGGGAACAGATACGCAGTATTTT. Residues: CASSVDRGTDTQYF.